What follows are 20 T cell receptor beta chains derived from one specimen sequenced in a study of blood T cells in healthy people across ages. Primers used in a second PCR of about 7 to 12 cycles were a sample-barcoded 5' primer and a J-beta primer mix. TCRdb reanalysed the 5' RACE reads using MiXCR and keeps one entry per CDR3 protein. The repertoire has about 1.4 million distinct CDR3 sequences, approximately 59% of them found once; the top ten carry about 6.7%. The sequenced sample was blood. The receptors derive from a young man in good health.

The chain couples TRBV12-3 or TRBV12-4 to TRBJ1-2; D is perhaps TRBD1 (5 bases). This CDR3 has 13 residues. V lost 5 bases, J lost 8 bases, and 15 bases lay in between. The CDR3 here is CASSVQDLGGYTF. CDR3 DNA sequence: TGTGCCAGCAGTGTACAGGACCTCGGCGGCTACACCTTC.

This clonotype appeared once. The CDR3 loop reads CASSSQGLGGYTF. The CDR3 coding sequence is TGTGCCAGCTCCTCACAGGGGTTGGGTGGCTACACCTTC. The V and J genes are TRBV11-2 and TRBJ1-2; 7 bases agree with TRBD1. There are 13 residues in the CDR3. V gave up 8 bases and J gave up 7 bases; unmatched junction bases: 10. CDR1 SGHAT and CDR2 FQNNGV come from the germline V gene.

This clonotype was counted between two and nine times. The chain has TRBV2 and TRBJ2-6; D is perhaps TRBD1 (5 bases). The CDR3 is 20 amino acids. V lost 4 bases to trimming and J lost 0 bases, with 22 bases between them. CDR1 is SNHLY and CDR2 is FYNNEI in the germline V gene. The CDR3 nucleotides read TGTGCCAGCAGTGGTAGATATCCCCAGGGATCGAGCTCTGGGGCCAACGTCCTGACTTTC. Its protein is CASSGRYPQGSSSGANVLTF.

In its sample, this clonotype was seen once. The genes are TRBV23-1 and TRBJ1-5, with 9 bases that match TRBD1. TRBV23-1 is noted as an ORF with a role that remains uncertain. J lost 5 bases, V lost 4 bases, and 21 bases had no gene match. CDR3 size: 20 residues. For the CDR3, the DNA is TGCGCCAGCAGTCTCGCCCTTTCGGGGACAGGGAGGGGGGAGCATCAGCCCCAGCATTTT. Protein: CASSLALSGTGRGEHQPQHF.

The V and J genes are TRBV20-1 and TRBJ2-5, with 11 bases aligning to TRBD1. CDR1 is DFQATT and CDR2 is SNEGSKA in the germline V gene (reference sequence). There are 16 residues in the CDR3. The J segment lost 5 bases and the V segment lost 5 bases, leaving 13 bases of the junction unmatched. The DNA for the CDR3 is TGCAGTGCTCTCGGACAGGGGGCGATTATGGTTGAGACCCAGTACTTC. It codes for CSALGQGAIMVETQYF.

This clonotype was found many times. The rearrangement links TRBV4-3 to TRBJ2-2, with D hard to call. Germline V gives CDR1 LGHNA, CDR2 YSLEER. The V end was cut by 0 bases, the J end by 9 bases, with 11 bases between. The CDR3 runs 14 residues. The CDR3 DNA sequence: TGCGCCAGCAGCCAAGATATCAGTGACCGGGAGCTGTTTTTT. Protein product: CASSQDISDRELFF.

The rearrangement joins TRBV15 to TRBJ2-7; the D is unclear. V was cut by 0 bases and J by 3 bases, with 6 bases left in between. The germline V gene has CDR1 LNHNV and CDR2 YYDKDF (reference sequence). The CDR3 loop spans 13 amino acids. Here the CDR3 reads CATSREVLYEQYF. CDR3 nucleotides: TGTGCCACCAGCAGAGAGGTTCTCTACGAGCAGTACTTC. The full variable domain, rest sourced from reference TRBV15 and TRBJ2-7, is DAMVIQNPRYQVTQFGKPVTLSCSQTLNHNVMYWYQQKSSQAPKLLFHYYDKDFNNEADTPDNFQSRRPNTSFCFLDIRSPGLGDTAMYLCATSREVLYEQYFGPGTRLTVT.

This chain connects TRBV10-3 to TRBJ1-1; TRBD1 agrees at 9 bases. The J segment lost 4 bases and the V segment lost 6 bases, leaving 6 bases of the junction unmatched. Germline V gene data show CDR1 as ENHRY and CDR2 as SYGVKD. CDR3 length: 14 amino acids. The CDR3 here is CAIRSETGGTEAFF. CDR3 in DNA: TGTGCCATCAGGTCCGAGACAGGGGGCACTGAAGCTTTCTTT.

This chain links TRBV28 with TRBJ2-7; D not resolved. The end of the DNA aligns better with TRBJ2-1, so the J call may be wrong. The CDR3 totals 14 residues. CDR1 and CDR2 from the germline V gene are MDHEN and SYDVKM. CDR3 DNA sequence: TGTGCCAGCAGTCGGAGCCACCGCCCCCATGAGCAGTTCTTC. As protein: CASSRSHRPHEQFF.

The chain recombines TRBV24-1 with TRBJ2-7, with TRBD1 matching over 8 bases. Trimming cost V 7 bases and J 12 bases; bases outside gene matches: 4. Germline CDR1 is KGHDR and CDR2 is SFDVKD. CDR3 size: 10 residues. This chain's CDR3 is CATSPGTGYF. In nucleotides, the CDR3 is TGTGCCACCAGCCCCGGGACAGGGTACTTC.

V usage is TRBV7-2 and J usage is TRBJ2-5; no firm D call. CDR1 and CDR2 from the germline V gene are SGHTA and FQGNSA. The CDR3 totals 14 residues. With 1 base removed from V and 5 bases from J, the gap between germline ends came to 11 bases. CDR3 sequence: CASSLGLSTETQYF. CDR3 sequence (DNA): TGTGCCAGCAGCTTAGGTCTCTCCACGGAGACCCAGTACTTC.

At least ten counts were recorded for this clonotype. The chain is built from TRBV4-3 and TRBJ2-1, with D perhaps matching TRBD2 (6 bases). Germline V gene sequence: CDR1 LGHNA, CDR2 YSLEER. V was clipped by 0 bases and J by 6 bases, with 18 bases between them. This CDR3 has 17 amino acids. CDR3 sequence reads: CASSQDIRDFTANEQFF. In DNA, the CDR3 is TGCGCCAGCAGCCAAGATATCCGGGACTTCACCGCCAATGAGCAGTTCTTC.

This clonotype appeared once. Mismatch with germline at one junction end may stem from a read error. This rearrangement joins TRBV5-1 to TRBJ2-1; 10 bases agree with TRBD2. The CDR3 has 13 residues. The germline CDR1 and CDR2 sequences are SGHRS and YFSETQ. CDR3 nucleotide sequence: TGCGCCAGCAGGACTAGCGGGTACAGTGAGCAGTTCTTC. Translation gives CASRTSGYSEQFF.

The chain couples TRBV4-3 to TRBJ2-7; D unresolved. This CDR3 spans 14 amino acids. Looked up from germline, CDR1 is LGHNA and CDR2 is YSLEER. Trimming cost V 1 base and J 4 bases, with 11 bases left between them. CDR3 DNA: TGCGCCAGCAGCCAAGGGGTCAGCATGTACGAGCAGTACTTC. It specifies CASSQGVSMYEQYF.

The chain couples TRBV5-5 to TRBJ1-5; TRBD1 matches 11 bases. Germline CDR1 reads SGHKS; CDR2 reads YYEKEE (reference sequence). The V segment lost 3 bases and the J segment 1 base; nucleotides outside the gene matches: 12. CDR3 size: 19 residues. The CDR3 region is CASSSWTGGQFLSNQPQHF. CDR3 sequence (DNA): TGTGCCAGCAGCTCTTGGACAGGGGGCCAATTTCTCAGCAATCAGCCCCAGCATTTT.

This chain links TRBV6-2 or TRBV6-3 with TRBJ2-4; D might be TRBD1 or TRBD2, each matching 5 bases. The J call may be incorrect, as the DNA end agrees better with TRBJ2-7. This CDR3 contains 16 residues. The germline V gene has CDR1 MNHEY and CDR2 SVGEGT. CDR3 sequence (DNA): TGTGCCAGCACCACGGGGCAGGGAATCTCGTCCTACGAGCAGTACTTC. Residues: CASTTGQGISSYEQYF.

CDR3 in DNA: TGCAGCGTTGCCGCGGACGGAGATAATGAAAAACTGTTTTTT. This sequence encodes CSVAADGDNEKLFF. The V and J genes are TRBV29-1 and TRBJ1-4; unclear D gene. Trimming pared 4 bases from V and 4 bases from J, leaving 13 bases between. Germline V gene lookup returns CDR1 SQVTM and CDR2 ANQGSEA. The CDR3 runs to 14 residues. The full variable domain, completed using reference TRBV29-1 and TRBJ1-4, is SAVISQKPSRDICQRGTSLTIQCQVDSQVTMMFWYRQQPGQSLTLIATANQGSEATYESGFVIDKFPISRPNLTFSTLTVSNMSPEDSSIYLCSVAADGDNEKLFFGSGTQLSVL.

Only a few counts were recorded for this clonotype. This rearrangement joins TRBV7-2 to TRBJ1-2, with D perhaps matching TRBD1 (5 bases). V was shortened by 5 bases and J by 6 bases, with 7 bases between the two germline ends. CDR3 length equals 11 residues. Germline CDR1 is SGHTA and CDR2 is FQGNSA. The CDR3 DNA reads TGTGCCAGCAGCGCGACAGATGGCTACACCTTC. This gives the protein CASSATDGYTF.

This clonotype was picked up a small number of times. V and J are TRBV7-9 and TRBJ2-6; unclear D gene. The CDR3 has 13 residues. Looked up from germline, CDR1 is SEHNR and CDR2 is FQNEAQ (reference sequence). Trimming cost V 5 bases and J 2 bases, with 4 bases left between them. The CDR3, as DNA: TGTGCCAGCAGCGACGCTGGGGCCAACGTCCTGACTTTC. Protein product: CASSDAGANVLTF.

The V gene is TRBV7-9, the J gene TRBJ2-7; possible D gene TRBD1, 5 bases. Germline CDR1 and CDR2: SEHNR and FQNEAQ (reference sequence). The germline V and J ends were trimmed by 2 bases and 6 bases, with 20 bases remaining between them. This CDR3 region has 16 residues. The CDR3: CASSLKYGQFQGEQYF. In DNA form, the CDR3 reads TGTGCCAGCAGCTTAAAATATGGGCAGTTCCAGGGCGAGCAGTACTTC.